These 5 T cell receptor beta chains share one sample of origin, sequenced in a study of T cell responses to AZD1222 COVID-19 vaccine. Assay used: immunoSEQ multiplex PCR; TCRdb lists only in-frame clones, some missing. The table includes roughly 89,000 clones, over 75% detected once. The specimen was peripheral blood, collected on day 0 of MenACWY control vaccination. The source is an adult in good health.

This CDR3 is CASSAGQGGEKLFF. In DNA, the CDR3 is TGTGCCAGCAGCGCTGGACAGGGAGGGGAAAAACTGTTTTTT. The rearrangement uses TRBV9 and TRBJ1-4; TRBD1 matches 8 bases. Germline V gene sequence: CDR1 SGDLS, CDR2 YYNGEE. There are 14 residues in the CDR3. The V and J ends lost 3 bases and 8 bases, in that order; junction bases with no gene match: 6.

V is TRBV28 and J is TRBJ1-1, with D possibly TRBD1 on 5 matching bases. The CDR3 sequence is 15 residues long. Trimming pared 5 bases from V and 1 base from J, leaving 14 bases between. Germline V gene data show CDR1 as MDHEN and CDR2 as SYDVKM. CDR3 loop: CASSRPGAWNTEAFF. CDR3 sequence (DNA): TGTGCCAGCAGTCGCCCCGGGGCGTGGAACACTGAAGCTTTCTTT. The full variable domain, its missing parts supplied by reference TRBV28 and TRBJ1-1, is DVKVTQSSRYLVKRTGEKVFLECVQDMDHENMFWYRQDPGLGLRLIYFSYDVKMKEKGDIPEGYSVSREKKERFSLILESASTNQTSMYLCASSRPGAWNTEAFFGQGTRLTVV.

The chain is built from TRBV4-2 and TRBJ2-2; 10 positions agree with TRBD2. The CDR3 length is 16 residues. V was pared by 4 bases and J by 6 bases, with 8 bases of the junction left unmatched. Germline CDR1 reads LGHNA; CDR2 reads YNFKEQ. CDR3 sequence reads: CASSPNLAGDAGELFF. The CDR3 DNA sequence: TGTGCCAGCAGCCCCAACCTAGCGGGAGATGCCGGGGAGCTGTTTTTT.

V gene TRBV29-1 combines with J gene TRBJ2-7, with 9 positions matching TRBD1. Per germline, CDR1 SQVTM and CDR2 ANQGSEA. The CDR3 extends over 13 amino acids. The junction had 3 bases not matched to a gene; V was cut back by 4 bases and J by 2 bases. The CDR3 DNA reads TGCAGCGTTGGGGACAGGGTCACCTACGAGCAGTACTTC. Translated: CSVGDRVTYEQYF.

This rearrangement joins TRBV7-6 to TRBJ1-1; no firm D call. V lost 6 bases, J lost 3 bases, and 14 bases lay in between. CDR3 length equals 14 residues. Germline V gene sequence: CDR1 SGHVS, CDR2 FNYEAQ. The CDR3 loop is CASSITVGYTEAFF. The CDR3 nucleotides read TGTGCCAGCAGTATTACAGTAGGGTACACTGAAGCTTTCTTT.